Each of the 27 T cell receptor beta chains below was sequenced from the same sample in a study of identical twins. TCRdb ran MiXCR on the 5' RACE reads and lists one entry per CDR3 protein. The sample holds about 900,000 distinct CDR3 sequences, around 12% seen once. These records were also assigned to another study, of yellow fever vaccine responses in identical twins.

Sequencing was carried out using PBMCs. These receptors originate from a woman younger than 35 in good health.

Concerning this clonotype: The CDR3 does not end in the conserved phenylalanine or tryptophan, so this is likely a read error. Because the CDR3's place on the DNA is in doubt, the DNA is left out and the CDR3 is given as listed by TCRdb. The chain carries TRBV18 and TRBJ2-7; the listed D gene, TRBD2, was not tested against the DNA. CDR1 and CDR2 (germline): KGHSH, LQKENI. With termini counted, the CDR3 has 12 amino acids. The CDR3 is CASSLPPGLLFY.

This clonotype came up a few times. The chain recombines TRBV12-3 or TRBV12-4 with TRBJ2-3, with 12 positions matching TRBD2. Unmatched junction bases numbered 7, after V lost 6 bases and J lost 3 bases. The CDR3 is 16 residues long. CDR3 in amino acids: CASSTTSGRLTDTQYF. Written as DNA, the CDR3 is TGTGCCAGCAGCACCACTAGCGGGAGGTTGACAGATACGCAGTATTTT.

This clonotype came up many times. The chain links TRBV7-3 to TRBJ2-2; 11 nucleotides agree with TRBD1. V gave up 5 bases and J gave up 8 bases; unmatched junction bases: 7. The CDR3 is made up of 15 amino acids. Germline V lookup: CDR1 SGHTA, CDR2 FQGTGA. This CDR3 is CASSLDRGLPGELFF. DNA for the CDR3: TGTGCCAGCAGCCTGGACAGGGGGCTTCCTGGGGAGCTGTTTTTT.

The chain joins TRBV20-1 to TRBJ2-7; TRBD2 matches at 8 bases. Germline trimming cut 3 bases from V and 4 bases from J; bases unmatched to any gene: 5. Germline-derived CDR1 and CDR2 are DFQATT and SNEGSKA (reference sequence). The CDR3 length is 13 residues. The CDR3 is CSARAGLVYEQYF. The CDR3 DNA sequence: TGCAGTGCTAGGGCGGGACTAGTATACGAGCAGTACTTC.

This chain connects TRBV2 to TRBJ2-5; D might be TRBD1 (5 bases). Trimming cost V 3 bases and J 0 bases, with 14 bases left between them. The CDR3 covers 16 residues. In germline, CDR1 is SNHLY, CDR2 FYNNEI. For the CDR3, the DNA is TGTGCCAGCAGTGATACCCAGGGTGTGGACCAAGAGACCCAGTACTTC. Translation gives CASSDTQGVDQETQYF. The whole variable domain, remainder taken from reference TRBV2 and TRBJ2-5, is EPEVTQTPSHQVTQMGQEVILRCVPISNHLYFYWYRQILGQKVEFLVSFYNNEISEKSEIFDDQFSVERPDGSNFTLKIRSTKLEDSAMYFCASSDTQGVDQETQYFGPGTRLLVL.

This chain uses TRBV10-3 with TRBJ2-1; 8 bases map to TRBD2. Germline CDR1 ENHRY, CDR2 SYGVKD. V lost 4 bases and J lost 2; bases outside the gene matches: 7. CDR3 length: 16 residues. The CDR3 nucleotides read TGTGCCATCAGTGGAACTAGCGGTGAGACCTACAATGAGCAGTTCTTC. Amino acids: CAISGTSGETYNEQFF.

To note about this clonotype: At one end the junction does not follow the germline gene, possibly because of a read error. This chain joins TRBV6-5 and TRBJ2-7; 9 bases are a match to TRBD2. Germline V gives CDR1 MNHEY, CDR2 SVGAGI. CDR3 length equals 14 residues. This chain's CDR3 is CASSYSGGRGEQYF. CDR3 nucleotides: TGTGCCAGCAGCTACTCAGGCGGGAGGGGCGAGCAGTACTTC.

In this sample, this clonotype turned up a few times. The chain employs TRBV5-6 and TRBJ2-3; 11 positions agree with TRBD2. Germline assignment: CDR1 SGHDT and CDR2 YYEEEE. The CDR3 loop spans 16 amino acids. Trimming cost V 1 base and J 4 bases; bases outside gene matches: 5. This CDR3 is CASSLLAGGRSDTQYF. Here the CDR3 DNA reads TGTGCCAGCAGCTTGCTAGCGGGAGGACGTTCAGATACGCAGTATTTT.

The chain has TRBV11-1 and TRBJ2-2; 12 bases fit TRBD2. The CDR3 spans 18 residues. V was pared by 2 bases and J by 0 bases, with 4 bases of the junction left unmatched. From germline, CDR1 is SGHAT and CDR2 FQDESV (reference sequence). The CDR3 DNA reads TGTGCCAGCAGCTTACCACTAGCGGGAGGACCGAACACCGGGGAGCTGTTTTTT. Encoded protein: CASSLPLAGGPNTGELFF.

The chain couples TRBV9 to TRBJ2-2; 10 bases line up with TRBD1. The CDR3 loop spans 15 amino acids. The V segment lost 0 bases and the J segment 5 bases; nucleotides outside the gene matches: 1. Germline CDR1 reads SGDLS; CDR2 reads YYNGEE. In DNA form, the CDR3 reads TGTGCCAGCAGCGTAGAGGGACAGGGGACCGGGGAGCTGTTTTTT. Amino acid sequence: CASSVEGQGTGELFF.

The rearrangement joins TRBV20-1 to TRBJ1-1; D perhaps matches TRBD1 (5 bases). The V end was cut by 3 bases, the J end by 11 bases, with 13 bases between. This CDR3 is 11 amino acids long. CDR1 and CDR2 from the germline V gene are DFQATT and SNEGSKA (reference sequence). The CDR3 loop is CSASWGNGAFF. The CDR3 DNA reads as TGCAGTGCTAGTTGGGGGAACGGCGCTTTCTTT.

This clonotype appeared a few times. CDR3 in amino acids: CASSPGQGKLPYQETQYF. The DNA for the CDR3 is TGCGCCAGCAGCCCGGGACAGGGGAAGCTCCCGTACCAAGAGACCCAGTACTTC. The genes are TRBV5-1 and TRBJ2-5; TRBD1 aligns across 10 bases. The germline gives CDR1 SGHRS, CDR2 YFSETQ. Unmatched junction bases numbered 12, after V lost 4 bases and J lost 0 bases. The CDR3 spans 18 residues.

The rearrangement links TRBV2 to TRBJ2-1; the D is unclear. This CDR3 has 9 residues. Germline assignment: CDR1 SNHLY and CDR2 FYNNEI. The V end was cut by 10 bases, the J end by 7 bases, with 5 bases between. The CDR3: CAITNEQFF. The CDR3 bases are TGTGCCATCACAAATGAGCAGTTCTTC.

V and J are TRBV4-2 and TRBJ2-3; TRBD2 matches 11 bases. The junction had 16 bases not matched to a gene; V was cut back by 5 bases and J by 3 bases. Germline-derived CDR1 and CDR2 are LGHNA and YNFKEQ. This CDR3 has 19 amino acids. The CDR3 DNA reads as TGTGCCAGCAGCGACCGTATCCCCGGGACTAGCGGATCTACAGATACGCAGTATTTT. Translated: CASSDRIPGTSGSTDTQYF.

In this sample, this clonotype turned up a few times. The rearrangement uses TRBV20-1 and TRBJ1-3, with a possible D match to TRBD1 (6 bases). Deletions cut 3 bases from V and 2 bases from J, with 14 bases between. Germline V gene sequence: CDR1 DFQATT, CDR2 SNEGSKA (reference sequence). The CDR3 runs to 15 residues. The CDR3 here is CSASPTGLPGNTIYF. The CDR3 DNA reads TGCAGTGCTAGCCCCACAGGGCTCCCTGGAAACACCATATATTTT.

This clonotype came up a few times. The chain links TRBV18 to TRBJ1-2; tentative D call: TRBD1 (5 bases). V was cut by 1 base and J by 7 bases, with 13 bases left in between. The CDR3 consists of 14 residues. CDR1 and CDR2 (germline): KGHSH, LQKENI. CDR3 DNA: TGTGCCAGCTCACCACAAAGGGGACCCGCTGGCTACACCTTC. This sequence encodes CASSPQRGPAGYTF.

In this sample, this clonotype turned up many times. The chain carries TRBV20-1 and TRBJ2-7, with TRBD2 matching over 12 bases. The V and J ends lost 6 bases and 4 bases, in that order; junction bases with no gene match: 7. This CDR3 is 14 amino acids long. Germline V gene sequence: CDR1 DFQATT, CDR2 SNEGSKA (reference sequence). The CDR3 loop reads CSADATSGGYEQYV. DNA of the CDR3: TGCAGTGCCGACGCGACTAGCGGGGGATACGAGCAGTACGTC.

As regards this clonotype: With a much larger clone just one base away, this may be a read error. The gene calls are TRBV12-3 or TRBV12-4 and TRBJ2-2; D is perhaps TRBD2 (5 bases). The V and J ends lost 2 bases and 6 bases respectively, with 16 bases between them. CDR3 length: 16 amino acids. The chain's CDR3 is CASSLIGSPGAGELFF. CDR3 sequence (DNA): TGTGCCAGCAGTTTAATAGGGAGCCCGGGCGCCGGGGAGCTGTTTTTT.

This clonotype was seen a handful of times. The gene calls are TRBV5-1 and TRBJ2-7; D is possibly TRBD1 (5 bases). This CDR3 is 13 amino acids long. Deletions cut 8 bases from V and 8 bases from J, with 20 bases between. CDR1 and CDR2 from the germline V gene are SGHRS and YFSETQ. The CDR3 sequence: CARGPVAGPQQYV. The DNA for the CDR3 is TGCGCCAGAGGCCCGGTAGCAGGGCCCCAGCAGTACGTC.

This sequence joins TRBV3-1 and TRBJ2-2; 11 bases agree with TRBD2. The CDR3 covers 15 residues. The trim removed 4 bases at V and 6 bases at J, leaving 4 bases unmatched. The germline V gene has CDR1 LGHDT and CDR2 YNNKEL (reference sequence). The CDR3 DNA follows: TGTGCCAGCAGCCCGACTAGCGGGACGGCCGGGGAGCTGTTTTTT. Translation gives CASSPTSGTAGELFF.

This clonotype was counted a few times. This chain uses TRBV24-1 with TRBJ2-3; no clear D gene. The CDR3 length is 13 residues. V shed 2 bases and J shed 5 bases, with 7 bases lying between them. Looked up from germline, CDR1 is KGHDR and CDR2 is SFDVKD. CDR3: CATSDSNLDTQYF. The CDR3 nucleotides are TGTGCCACCAGTGATTCGAACCTAGATACGCAGTATTTT.

The V gene is TRBV10-3, the J gene TRBJ2-3, with TRBD1 matching 10 bases. V was pared by 2 bases and J by 2 bases, with 4 bases of the junction left unmatched. Germline V gene lookup returns CDR1 ENHRY and CDR2 SYGVKD. The CDR3 runs 16 residues. The CDR3 region is CAISEPGQGNTDTQYF. CDR3 in DNA: TGTGCCATCAGTGAGCCGGGACAGGGGAACACAGATACGCAGTATTTT.

The chain links TRBV20-1 to TRBJ2-3; 8 bases map to TRBD2. CDR1 is DFQATT and CDR2 is SNEGSKA in the germline V gene (reference sequence). V shed 2 bases, J shed 1 base, and the junction held 5 bases outside the gene matches. The CDR3 is made up of 15 amino acids. CDR3 coding DNA: TGCAGTGCTAGAAGCCTGACTAGCGGCACAGATACGCAGTATTTT. Translating it yields CSARSLTSGTDTQYF.

This clonotype has a count of ten or more. This rearrangement joins TRBV6-1 to TRBJ1-5; weak D call: TRBD1 (6 bases). Germline V gene data show CDR1 as MNHNS and CDR2 as SASEGT. Trimming cost V 4 bases and J 4 bases, with 11 bases left between them. This CDR3 has 14 residues. The CDR3 region has the DNA TGTGCCAGCAGTGCCACAGGGACGAATCAGCCCCAGCATTTT. Its protein is CASSATGTNQPQHF.

In nucleotides, the CDR3 is TGTGCCAGCAGTCGGGCGGGGGTTCAGCCCCAGCATTTT. Translating gives CASSRAGVQPQHF. The chain carries TRBV6-1 and TRBJ1-5, with a weak D call TRBD1 (5 bases). Germline V CDR1 and CDR2: MNHNS, SASEGT. Trimming took off 5 bases at V and 6 bases at J, with 11 bases between the two ends. The CDR3 sequence is 13 residues long.

This clonotype occurred many times. The chain has TRBV11-2 and TRBJ1-2, with a tentative D call TRBD1 (5 bases). The germline V and J ends were trimmed by 5 bases and 3 bases, with 13 bases remaining between them. Germline V gives CDR1 SGHAT, CDR2 FQNNGV. This CDR3 contains 14 residues. Here the CDR3 reads CASSITWDHYGYTF. DNA for the CDR3: TGTGCCAGCAGCATAACCTGGGACCACTATGGCTACACCTTC.

The chain is built from TRBV29-1 and TRBJ2-1, with TRBD1 matching 8 bases. The CDR3 sequence is 13 residues long. V dropped 8 bases and J dropped 4; count of bases not matched to a gene: 7. CDR1 is SQVTM, CDR2 ANQGSEA, per germline. CDR3 amino acids: CSNGQGPYNEQFF. The CDR3 nucleotides are TGCAGCAATGGACAGGGCCCGTACAATGAGCAGTTCTTC.